Listed below are T cell receptor beta chains from one sample, sequenced in a study of long-term antiretroviral therapy in people with HIV. The data were produced by immunoSEQ multiplex PCR, yet TCRdb's version contains in-frame clones alone and is incomplete. The profile shows 15,000 to 25,000 clones, roughly 90% of them singletons. Sample: unsorted PBMCs, taken 2.1 years after starting antiretroviral therapy. Receptor source: a man aged 18-30 years with HIV. Each CDR3 is given with its conserved first and last residue.

>TRBJ1-1|TRBV29-1
CSVKGVMNTEAFF
>TRBJ1-6|TRBV7-3
CASSFPQPGTYNSPLHF
>TRBJ2-4|TRBV21-1
CASSKGVHMWAAVRAKNIQYF
>TRBJ2-6|TRBV18
CASSPLGSGANVLTF
>TRBJ2-2|TRBV7-3
CASSFFTTGPYTGELFF
>TRBJ1-3|TRBV7-9
CASSSIGTRGNTIYF
>TRBJ1-5|TRBV7-6
CASSLLGEAQPQHF
>TRBJ1-5|TRBV27
CASSTTGEQPQHF
>TRBJ2-7|TRBV13
CASSLGLAVLYEQYF
>TRBJ2-7|TRBV30
CAWSGGAYEQYF
>TRBJ2-7|TRBV12-5
CASGLVRSNRDRAGEQYF
>TRBJ1-2|TRBV7-2
CASSLGRDREGYTF
>TRBJ1-5|TRBV4-1
CASSLQTREGQPQHF
>TRBJ1-1|TRBV4-3
CASSGDRTNTEAFF
>TRBJ2-3|TRBV7-9
CASSLALAGDTDTQYF
>TRBJ1-2|TRBV18
CASSPPVEGYGYTF
>TRBJ2-5|TRBV4-3
CASSQERGGETQYF
>TRBJ2-3|TRBV6-6
CASSYAVRYRTDTQYF
>TRBJ2-7|TRBV5-4
CASSSVFDEQYF
>TRBJ2-7|TRBV29-1
CSVGRGAGGEQYF
>TRBJ2-2|TRBV7-6
CASSLAHGGADTGELFF
>TRBJ2-7|TRBV11-3
CATTSLDNVQQYF
>TRBJ1-1|TRBV12-5
CASGLGVQGTEAFF
>TRBJ1-1|TRBV7-9
CASSLAMGGAEAFF
>TRBJ1-5|TRBV14
CASSQTGLQPQHF
>TRBJ2-2|TRBV5-6
CASHNTGELFF
>TRBJ2-3|TRBV13
CATAGTSGLWAPDTQYF
>TRBJ1-4|TRBV30
CAWSPRGIYEKLFF
>TRBJ2-7|TRBV5-4
CASTASPERPSYEQYF
>TRBJ2-2|TRBV7-8
CASSNLQGAGTGELFF
>TRBJ2-7|TRBV27
CASSLEEKAYEQYF
>TRBJ2-7|TRBV6-5
CASSYSPGGRNEQYF
>TRBJ2-7|TRBV13
CASSLSTRWYF
>TRBJ2-7|TRBV18
CASSRDSRAYEQYF
>TRBJ1-2|TRBV19
CASAISGAYYGYTF
>TRBJ2-1|TRBV7-9
CASSSYQHNSYNEQFF
>TRBJ2-1|TRBV7-2
CASSPEAGSSYNEQFF
>TRBJ2-1|TRBV7-8
CASSPRWRGAGSYNEQFF
>TRBJ2-7|TRBV10-3
CAIRMDRDPWYEQYF
>TRBJ1-1|TRBV28
CASRGTSRGWVNTEAFF
>TRBJ2-1|TRBV18
CASSPSGRAEGEQFF
>TRBJ1-2|TRBV7-9
CASSGTGGGGYTF
>TRBJ2-7|TRBV7-2
CASSSTLAGSHEQYF
>TRBJ2-7|TRBV6-6
CASSPNQADYEQYF
>TRBJ2-5|TRBV28
CASSFNSGRETQYF
>TRBJ2-2|TRBV5-8
CASSPFEDLGGLFF